This is a list of T cell receptor beta chains from one sample in a study of blood T cell repertoires in COVID-19. Libraries were prepared by immunoSEQ multiplex PCR; TCRdb keeps only in-frame clonotypes and omits some of them. The sample shows more than 130,000 clones, about four fifths of them seen only once. Sequenced: peripheral blood. The receptors derive from an elderly woman in a cohort sampled during active or convalescent COVID-19. Each CDR3 is given with its conserved first and last residue. A D gene is named only where the DNA matches it firmly. A clone size is listed for some rows: how often the clone was seen (once, few, many), or a class if it is expanded.

v_call	j_call	clone_size	d_call	cdr3_nt	cdr3_aa
TRBV29-1	TRBJ1-2	.	TRBD1	TGCAGCGCCAGGGACAGTCGAGGCTATGGCTACACCTTC	CSARDSRGYGYTF
TRBV27	TRBJ2-5	few	TRBD2	TGTGCCAGCAGTTCCGGACTAGTAGAGACCCAGTACTTC	CASSSGLVETQYF
TRBV11-2	TRBJ1-1	few	TRBD1	TGTGCCAGCAGCTTACGACAGGGGCGGACTGAAGCTTTCTTT	CASSLRQGRTEAFF
TRBV2	TRBJ1-3	.	.	TGTGCCACACTCTGGGGGGCTGGAAACACCATATATTTT	CATLWGAGNTIYF
TRBV19	TRBJ1-2	.	TRBD1	TGTGCCAGTAGTATATCTGGACAGGGGATCTATGGCTACACCTTC	CASSISGQGIYGYTF
TRBV3-1/TRBV3-2	TRBJ1-2	.	.	TGTGCCAGCAGCCAATTCCCGTATGGCTACACCTTC	CASSQFPYGYTF
TRBV9	TRBJ2-3	.	.	TGTGCCAGCAGCGTACTAGACGGAGGAGATACGCAGTATTTT	CASSVLDGGDTQYF
TRBV20-1	TRBJ2-7	.	.	TGCAGTGCCCCGTTCGGTTACGAGCAGTACTTC	CSAPFGYEQYF
TRBV5-1	TRBJ2-2	.	.	TGCGCCAGCAGCATCGGACAGAGCACCGGGGAGCTGTTTTTT	CASSIGQSTGELFF
TRBV10-3	TRBJ1-1	.	.	TGTGCCATTCAAGCGGGGCCAAACGCTGAAGCTTTCTTT	CAIQAGPNAEAFF
TRBV19	TRBJ2-5	.	TRBD2	TGTGCCAGTAGTCCACATACCCCCCTGGGGACTAGCGGGGCGTTCCAAGAGACCCAGTACTTC	CASSPHTPLGTSGAFQETQYF
TRBV6-5	TRBJ2-1	.	.	TGTGCCAGCAGTTCCCGAAGCCCTACGTACTACAATGAGCAGTTCTTC	CASSSRSPTYYNEQFF
TRBV11-2	TRBJ2-2	.	TRBD2	TGTGCCAGCAGCTCCATAGCGGGGAGGAACACCGGGGAGCTGTTTTTT	CASSSIAGRNTGELFF
TRBV10-2	TRBJ1-2	.	.	TGCGCCAGCAGTGAGTCCAGCTATGGCTACACCTTC	CASSESSYGYTF